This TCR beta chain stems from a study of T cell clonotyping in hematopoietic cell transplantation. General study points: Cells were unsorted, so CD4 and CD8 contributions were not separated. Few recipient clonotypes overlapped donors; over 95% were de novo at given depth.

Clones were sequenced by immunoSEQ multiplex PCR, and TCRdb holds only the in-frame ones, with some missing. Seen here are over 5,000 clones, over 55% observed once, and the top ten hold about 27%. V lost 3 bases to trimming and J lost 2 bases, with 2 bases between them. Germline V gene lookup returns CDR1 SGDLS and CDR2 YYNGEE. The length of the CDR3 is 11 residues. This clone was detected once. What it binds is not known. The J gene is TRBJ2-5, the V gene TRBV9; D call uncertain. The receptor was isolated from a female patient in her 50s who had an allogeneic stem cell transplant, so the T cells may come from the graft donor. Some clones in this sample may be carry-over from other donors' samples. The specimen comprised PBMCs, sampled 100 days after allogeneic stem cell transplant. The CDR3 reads CASSGQETQYF. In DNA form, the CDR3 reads TGTGCCAGCAGCGGTCAAGAGACCCAGTACTTC.